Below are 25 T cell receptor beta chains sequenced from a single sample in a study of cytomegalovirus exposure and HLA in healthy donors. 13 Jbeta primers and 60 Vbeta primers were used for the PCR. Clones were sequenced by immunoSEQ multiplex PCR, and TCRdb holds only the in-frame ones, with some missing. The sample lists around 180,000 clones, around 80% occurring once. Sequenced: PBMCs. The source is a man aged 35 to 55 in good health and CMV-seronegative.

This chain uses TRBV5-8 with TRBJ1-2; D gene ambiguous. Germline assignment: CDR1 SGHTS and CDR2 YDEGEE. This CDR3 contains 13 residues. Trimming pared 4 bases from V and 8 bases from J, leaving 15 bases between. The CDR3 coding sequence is TGTGCCAGCAGCATCCCCAGCGAGCGAGGCTACACCTTC. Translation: CASSIPSERGYTF.

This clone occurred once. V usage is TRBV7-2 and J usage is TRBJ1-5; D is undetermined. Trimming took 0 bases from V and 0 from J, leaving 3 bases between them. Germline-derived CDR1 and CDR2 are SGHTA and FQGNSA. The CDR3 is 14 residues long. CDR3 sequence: CASSLANSNQPQHF. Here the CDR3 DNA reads TGTGCCAGCAGCTTAGCTAATAGCAATCAGCCCCAGCATTTT.

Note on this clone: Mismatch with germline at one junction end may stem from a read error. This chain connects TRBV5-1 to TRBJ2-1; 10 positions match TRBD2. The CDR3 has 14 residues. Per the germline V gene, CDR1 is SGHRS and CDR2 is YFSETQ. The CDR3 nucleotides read TGCGCCAGCAGCCCACCTAGCGGGAGAACCTCTATGATCTTC. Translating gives CASSPPSGRTSMIF.

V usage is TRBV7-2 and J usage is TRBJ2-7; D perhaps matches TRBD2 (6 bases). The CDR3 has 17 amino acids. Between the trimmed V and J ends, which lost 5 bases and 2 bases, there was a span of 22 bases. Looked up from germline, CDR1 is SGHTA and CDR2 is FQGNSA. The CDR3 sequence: CASSLGGRGSLTYEQYF. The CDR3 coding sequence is TGTGCCAGCAGCCTGGGAGGACGGGGATCCCTTACCTACGAGCAGTACTTC.

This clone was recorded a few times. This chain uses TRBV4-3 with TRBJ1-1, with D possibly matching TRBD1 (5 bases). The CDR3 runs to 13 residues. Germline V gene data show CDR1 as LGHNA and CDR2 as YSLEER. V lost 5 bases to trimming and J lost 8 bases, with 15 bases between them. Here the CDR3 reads CASSLDRVEEAFF. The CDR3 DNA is TGCGCCAGCAGCTTAGACAGAGTAGAAGAAGCTTTCTTT.

CDR3 protein: CASSRHRLGGGARNEQFF. For the CDR3, the DNA is TGTGCCAGCAGCCGACACAGGCTTGGGGGGGGCGCGAGAAATGAGCAGTTCTTC. This rearrangement joins TRBV27 to TRBJ2-1, with D tentatively TRBD2 (7 bases). V shed 6 bases and J shed 7 bases, with 28 bases lying between them. CDR3 length: 18 amino acids. Germline CDR1 MNHEY, CDR2 SMNVEV (reference sequence).

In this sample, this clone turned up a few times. The CDR3 DNA sequence: TGTGCCAGTAGTCCCTGGGACAGGGCAGACACTGAAGCTTTCTTT. Translated: CASSPWDRADTEAFF. This sequence joins TRBV19 and TRBJ1-1, with 9 bases matching TRBD1. Germline lookup yields CDR1 LNHDA and CDR2 SQIVND (reference sequence). The CDR3 length is 15 residues. The ends lost 5 bases at V and 3 bases at J; junction bases unmatched: 7.

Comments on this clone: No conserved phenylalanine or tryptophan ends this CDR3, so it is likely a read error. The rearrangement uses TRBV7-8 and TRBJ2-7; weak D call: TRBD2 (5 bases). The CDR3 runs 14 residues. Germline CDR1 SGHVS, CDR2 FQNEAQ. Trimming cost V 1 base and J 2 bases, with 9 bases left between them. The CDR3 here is CASSLVGVTYEQYL. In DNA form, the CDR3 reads TGTGCCAGCAGCTTAGTCGGGGTTACCTACGAGCAGTACCTC.

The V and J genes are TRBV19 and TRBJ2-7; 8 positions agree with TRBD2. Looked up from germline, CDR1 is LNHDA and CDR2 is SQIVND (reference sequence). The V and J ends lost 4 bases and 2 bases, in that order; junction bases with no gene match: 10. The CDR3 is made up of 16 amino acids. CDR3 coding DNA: TGTGCCAGTAGTAACCTCGGCGGGAGGCCCCCCTACGAGCAGTACTTC. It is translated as CASSNLGGRPPYEQYF.

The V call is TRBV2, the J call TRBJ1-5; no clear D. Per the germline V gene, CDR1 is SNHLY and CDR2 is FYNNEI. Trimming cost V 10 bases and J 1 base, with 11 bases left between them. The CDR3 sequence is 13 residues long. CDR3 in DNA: TGTGCCACGAGAGCGGACAGCAATCAGCCCCAGCATTTT. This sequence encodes CATRADSNQPQHF. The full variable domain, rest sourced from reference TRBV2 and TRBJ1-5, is EPEVTQTPSHQVTQMGQEVILRCVPISNHLYFYWYRQILGQKVEFLVSFYNNEISEKSEIFDDQFSVERPDGSNFTLKIRSTKLEDSAMYFCATRADSNQPQHFGDGTRLSIL.

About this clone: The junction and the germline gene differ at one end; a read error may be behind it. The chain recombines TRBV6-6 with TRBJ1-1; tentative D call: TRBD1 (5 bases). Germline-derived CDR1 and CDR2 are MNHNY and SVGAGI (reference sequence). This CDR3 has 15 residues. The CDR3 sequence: CASRYSDSRNTEAFF. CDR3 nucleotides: TGTGCCAGCAGGTACTCCGACAGCCGGAACACTGAAGCTTTCTTT.

The CDR3 region is CASSLIQGGSYGYTF. The CDR3 nucleotides are TGTGCCAGCAGCTTAATCCAGGGGGGCAGCTATGGCTACACCTTC. The J gene is TRBJ1-2, the V gene TRBV11-1; 7 nucleotides line up with TRBD1. Germline CDR1 SGHAT, CDR2 FQDESV (reference sequence). Trimming took 2 bases from V and 4 from J; bases not matched to a gene: 7. CDR3 length: 15 residues.

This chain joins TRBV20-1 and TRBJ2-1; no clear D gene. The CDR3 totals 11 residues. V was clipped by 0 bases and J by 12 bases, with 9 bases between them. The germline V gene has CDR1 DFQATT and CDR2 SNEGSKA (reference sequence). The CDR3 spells CSARDPRGQFF. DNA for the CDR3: TGCAGTGCTAGAGATCCCAGAGGGCAGTTCTTC.

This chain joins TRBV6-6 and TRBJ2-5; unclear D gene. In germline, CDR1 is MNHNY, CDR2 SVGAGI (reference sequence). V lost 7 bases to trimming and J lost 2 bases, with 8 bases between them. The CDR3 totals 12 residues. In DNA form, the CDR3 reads TGTGCCAGCAATCAGGTACAAGAGACCCAGTACTTC. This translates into CASNQVQETQYF.

This CDR3 reads CASSEQYSGNTIYF. The CDR3 bases are TGTGCCAGCAGTGAACAGTACTCTGGAAACACCATATATTTT. The chain couples TRBV2 to TRBJ1-3; D is unclear. This CDR3 contains 14 residues. The germline V gene has CDR1 SNHLY and CDR2 FYNNEI. The germline V and J ends were trimmed by 2 bases and 0 bases, with 5 bases remaining between them.

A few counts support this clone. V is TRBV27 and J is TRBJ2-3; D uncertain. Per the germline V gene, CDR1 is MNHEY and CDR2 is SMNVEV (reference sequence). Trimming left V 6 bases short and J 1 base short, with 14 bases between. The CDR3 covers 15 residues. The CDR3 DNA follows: TGTGCCAGCAGCCGTCCTGGTTCGGGCACAGATACGCAGTATTTT. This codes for CASSRPGSGTDTQYF.

The CDR3 coding sequence is TGTGCCAGCAGCTATAGCGGGAGCCAAGAGACCCAGTACTTC. It encodes CASSYSGSQETQYF. The V gene is TRBV7-9, the J gene TRBJ2-5, with 9 bases aligning to TRBD2. The ends lost 4 bases at V and 1 base at J; junction bases unmatched: 1. The CDR3 loop spans 14 amino acids. Germline V lookup: CDR1 SEHNR, CDR2 FQNEAQ (reference sequence).

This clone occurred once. CDR3 in DNA: TGTGCCAGCAGCGTAGCTACCAGCGGGGGGGCGGGGTGGGATACGCAGTATTTT. This sequence encodes CASSVATSGGAGWDTQYF. V usage is TRBV9 and J usage is TRBJ2-3; 10 nucleotides agree with TRBD2. This CDR3 spans 18 amino acids. Germline lookup yields CDR1 SGDLS and CDR2 YYNGEE. V shed 0 bases, J shed 6 bases, and the junction held 13 bases outside the gene matches.

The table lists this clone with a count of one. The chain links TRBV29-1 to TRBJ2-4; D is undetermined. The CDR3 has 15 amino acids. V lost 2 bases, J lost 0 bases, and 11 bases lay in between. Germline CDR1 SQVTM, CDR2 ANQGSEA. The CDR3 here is CSVESSDLAKNIQYF. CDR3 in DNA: TGCAGCGTTGAATCGTCAGATCTAGCCAAAAACATTCAGTACTTC.

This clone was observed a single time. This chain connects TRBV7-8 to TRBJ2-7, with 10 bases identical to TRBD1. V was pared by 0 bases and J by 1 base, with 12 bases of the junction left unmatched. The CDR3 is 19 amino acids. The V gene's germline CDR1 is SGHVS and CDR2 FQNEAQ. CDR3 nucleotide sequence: TGTGCCAGCAGCTTAGCCGTCGGGACAGGGGACTCCAGATCCTACGAGCAGTACTTC. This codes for CASSLAVGTGDSRSYEQYF. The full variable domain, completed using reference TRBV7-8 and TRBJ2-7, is GAGVSQSPRYKVAKRGQDVALRCDPISGHVSLFWYQQALGQGPEFLTYFQNEAQLDKSGLPSDRFFAERPEGSVSTLKIQRTQQEDSAVYLCASSLAVGTGDSRSYEQYFGPGTRLTVT.

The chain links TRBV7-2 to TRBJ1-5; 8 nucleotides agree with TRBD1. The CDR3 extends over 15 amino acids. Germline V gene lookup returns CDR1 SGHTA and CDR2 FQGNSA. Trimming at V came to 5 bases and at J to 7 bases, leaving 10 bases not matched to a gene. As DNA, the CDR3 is TGTGCCAGCAGCGTAAGGACAGGGCAGGGGCAGCCCCAGCATTTT. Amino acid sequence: CASSVRTGQGQPQHF.

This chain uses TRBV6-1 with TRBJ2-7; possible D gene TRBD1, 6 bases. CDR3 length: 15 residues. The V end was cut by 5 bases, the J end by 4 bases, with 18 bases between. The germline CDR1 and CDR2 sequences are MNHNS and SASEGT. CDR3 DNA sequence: TGTGCCAGCAGTCCCTTTCTACAACAGGGATACGAGCAGTACTTC. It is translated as CASSPFLQQGYEQYF.

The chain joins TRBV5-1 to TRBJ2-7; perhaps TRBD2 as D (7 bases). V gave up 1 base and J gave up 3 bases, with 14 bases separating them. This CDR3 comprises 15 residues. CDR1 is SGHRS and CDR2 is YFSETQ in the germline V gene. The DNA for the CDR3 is TGCGCCAGCAGCTTGCGGGGGGCCAGCCACTACGAGCAGTACTTC. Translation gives CASSLRGASHYEQYF.

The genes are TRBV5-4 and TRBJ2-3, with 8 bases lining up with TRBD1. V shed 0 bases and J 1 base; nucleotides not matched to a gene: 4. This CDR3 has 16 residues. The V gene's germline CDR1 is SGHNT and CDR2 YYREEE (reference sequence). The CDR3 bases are TGTGCCAGCAGCTTGGGTAAGACAGGGGGCACAGATACGCAGTATTTT. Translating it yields CASSLGKTGGTDTQYF.

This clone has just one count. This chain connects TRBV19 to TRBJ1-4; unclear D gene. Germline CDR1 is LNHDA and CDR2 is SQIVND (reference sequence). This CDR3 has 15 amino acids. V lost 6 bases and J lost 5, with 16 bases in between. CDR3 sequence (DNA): TGTGCCAGTAGCCCCCTCGTCGTTCCGAATGAAAAACTGTTTTTT. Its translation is CASSPLVVPNEKLFF.